This TCR beta chain was profiled in a study of sequential checkpoint blockade in melanoma (dated by TCRdb to the late 2010s). Notes on the research overall: Patients were assigned by 1:1 randomization to either first-line nivolumab followed by ipilimumab (arm A) or ipilimumab followed by nivolumab (arm B). Maintenance nivolumab was given following each of the two trial sequences. Points the paper makes about the study in general: Larger, independent patient cohorts are needed to validate the response-prediction model that combines TCR metrics and mutation burden.

At the junction V is shortened by 3 bases and J by 3 bases, with 15 bases in between. From the cysteine up to the phenylalanine, the CDR3 has a length of 16 residues. The read is trimmed to its CDR3 DNA, 48 bases read in frame from base 1. The germline V gene supplies CDR1 MGHRA and CDR2 YSYEKL. The immunoSEQ Assay was used to immunosequence TCRbeta CDR3 regions from genomic DNA. Prior to high-throughput sequencing, genomic DNA was amplified by bias-controlled multiplex PCR. As for the authors' bioinformatics: To quantify the absolute abundance of each unique TCRbeta CDR3 region, the sequences were collapsed and filtered. Clonality, defined as 1 minus Pielou's evenness, was calculated using only productive rearrangements. Clones with significantly greater frequencies in on-treatment versus baseline samples were identified using a previously published method. Not all clones reach the TCRdb copy of this immuneACCESS table, which keeps in-frame sequences only. Checked studies attribute under half of the gap to unresolved V genes and leave the rest unexplained. That table supplies the V and J calls and clone size; D and trimming were determined from the DNA. The sample table holds 40,000 or so clones, of which around 86% were seen once. The ten biggest clones cover more than 10% of the sample.

Interpreted using the paper, the treatment or condition label stands for: randomized to nivolumab then ipilimumab (arm A) or the reverse (arm B). None of the trial patients had been given prior DNA-damaging chemotherapy. Live CD3+CD8+ cells negative for CD19 and CD56 were sorted from thawed PBMCs on a FACS Aria II flow cytometer. Samples were obtained from patients with melanoma enrolled in CheckMate 064, a randomized, open-label phase II trial of sequential checkpoint blockade. Peripheral blood mononuclear cells were collected by leukapheresis, purified with Ficoll-Paque, and frozen in human serum with about 9.6% DMSO. Purity of sorted blood CD3+CD8+ cells was verified at >95% immediately after sorting, followed by DNA extraction. About this clone: Its antigen is unknown. Base qualities are not provided; no much larger clone lies one nucleotide away.

This receptor was obtained from a human donor with melanoma. The sequences come from CD8+ T cells sorted from blood (inferred from file names), collected from a patient given nivolumab and ipilimumab in sequence. Rearrangement joined TRBV4-1 to TRBJ1-5; 6 matching bases give a weak D call of TRBD1. Here is the DNA: TGCGCCAGCAGCCAGGGAATCACAGGGAACAATCAGCCCCAGCATTTT. Translated, this is CASSQGITGNNQPQHF.